This TCR beta chain was sequenced for a study of T cells in Graves' hyperthyroidism and ophthalmopathy. General study results and limits: Most thyroid clonotypes expanded above 0.001 appeared in blood too.

This clonotype showed up just a few times. Its antigen is still unknown. Exclusion followed for patients with uncontrolled infection, other autoimmune disease, pregnancy or lactation. The diagnostic basis comprised clinical symptoms, serum thyroxine and TRAb, thyroid ultrasound and orbital computed tomography. Regions amplified from RNA transcripts were the TCR beta CDR3 regions. An initial round of RT-PCR targeting the TCR CDR3 relied on the HTBI primer set. A single record per CDR3 protein comes from TCRdb applying MiXCR to the multiplex PCR reads. The profile shows about 250,000 distinct CDR3 sequences, about 20% of them singletons. Trimming left V 8 bases short and J 0 bases short, with 12 bases between. The CDR3 is 13 amino acids. Per germline, CDR1 DFQATT and CDR2 SNEGSKA (reference sequence).

The chain employs TRBV20-1 and TRBJ2-3; D is ambiguous. The material sequenced was blood. The receptor comes from a man between 25 and 39 years old with Graves' ophthalmopathy. The CDR3 DNA reads as TGCAGTTTCCGGCCGCCCAGCACAGATACGCAGTATTTT. This translates into CSFRPPSTDTQYF.